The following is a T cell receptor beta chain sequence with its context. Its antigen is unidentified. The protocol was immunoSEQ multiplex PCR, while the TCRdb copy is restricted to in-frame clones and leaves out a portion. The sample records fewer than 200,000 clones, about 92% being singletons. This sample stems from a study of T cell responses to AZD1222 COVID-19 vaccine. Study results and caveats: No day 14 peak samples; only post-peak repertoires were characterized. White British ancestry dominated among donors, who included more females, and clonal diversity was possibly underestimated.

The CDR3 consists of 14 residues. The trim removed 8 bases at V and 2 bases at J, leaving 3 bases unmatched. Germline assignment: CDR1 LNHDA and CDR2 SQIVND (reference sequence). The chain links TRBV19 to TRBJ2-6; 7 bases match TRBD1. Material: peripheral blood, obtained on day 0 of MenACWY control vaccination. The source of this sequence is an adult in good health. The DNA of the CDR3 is TGTGCCAGTCTGACAGGGCCTGGGGCCAACGTCCTGACTTTC. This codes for CASLTGPGANVLTF.